These 20 T cell receptor beta chains were all obtained from the same sample, sequenced in a study of low-dose radiotherapy and immunotherapy resistance in tumors. Time point described: before trial treatment. Alpha and beta chains were covered, as first-strand cDNA relied on TRAV- and TRBV-specific primers. With a constant-region primer and a V-primer adapter, TCRs were subjected to roughly 18 PCR cycles of amplification. Via MiXCR, TCRdb re-called the reads, giving one row per CDR3 protein. The sample includes 85,000 to 100,000 distinct CDR3 sequences, roughly a tenth of them seen just once. This sample comprised PBMCs, obtained before treatment. These receptors all come from a male donor with prostate cancer.

This clonotype was detected ten times or more. The gene calls are TRBV28 and TRBJ2-7; 10 bases map to TRBD2. The CDR3 extends over 14 amino acids. J lost 2 bases, V lost 7 bases, and 5 bases had no gene match. The V gene's germline CDR1 is MDHEN and CDR2 SYDVKM. The chain's CDR3 is CASKTSGSPYEQYF. The CDR3 coding sequence is TGTGCCAGCAAGACTAGCGGGTCCCCCTACGAGCAGTACTTC.

In regard to this clonotype: A read error is likely here: a far larger clone is one base away. V gene TRBV28 combines with J gene TRBJ2-1; D is undetermined. The CDR3 consists of 11 residues. Trimming removed 6 bases from V and 10 bases from J, with 10 bases in between. Germline V gene sequence: CDR1 MDHEN, CDR2 SYDVKM. The CDR3 loop is CASRTAGEQFF. DNA of the CDR3: TGTGCCAGCAGAACCGCCGGCGAGCAGTTCTTC.

This clonotype appeared many times. J is TRBJ2-2 and V is TRBV20-1; possibly TRBD2 for D (7 bases). V was shortened by 6 bases and J by 5 bases, with 19 bases between the two germline ends. Germline values: CDR1 DFQATT, CDR2 SNEGSKA (reference sequence). The CDR3 consists of 15 residues. The CDR3 DNA follows: TGCAGTGCCAGTGGTCCGGGGGGCTTGACCGGGGAGCTGTTTTTT. Translation: CSASGPGGLTGELFF.

This chain joins TRBV20-1 and TRBJ2-2; D uncertain. Germline lookup yields CDR1 DFQATT and CDR2 SNEGSKA (reference sequence). This CDR3 has 14 amino acids. V was trimmed by 7 bases and J by 2 bases, leaving 14 bases between them. CDR3 bases: TGCAGTGTTAGGTCGGCTGGAAACACCGGGGAGCTGTTTTTT. It codes for CSVRSAGNTGELFF.

This clonotype was picked up a small number of times. With only one base between it and a far larger clone, this is likely a read error. The genes are TRBV6-8 and TRBJ2-3, with TRBD2 identical over 15 bases. Germline V gives CDR1 MNHGY, CDR2 SAAAGT. J lost 0 bases, V lost 8 bases, and 0 bases had no gene match. The CDR3 is made up of 15 amino acids. The CDR3 reads CASGTSGGSTDTQYF. The CDR3 nucleotides are TGTGCCAGCGGGACTAGCGGGGGGAGCACAGATACGCAGTATTTT.

As concerns this clonotype: A far larger clone is a single base away, which makes a read error likely. The chain carries TRBV28 and TRBJ2-4, with TRBD2 matching over 12 bases. CDR1 MDHEN and CDR2 SYDVKM come from the germline V gene. V lost 8 bases, J lost 13 bases, and 12 bases stayed unmatched. The CDR3 is made up of 14 amino acids. Here the CDR3 reads CASLAGGYYNEQYF. The CDR3 nucleotides read TGTGCCAGCCTAGCGGGAGGGTACTACAATGAGCAGTACTTC. Supplemented by reference TRBV28 and TRBJ2-4, the full variable domain reads DVKVTQSSRYLVKRTGEKVFLECVQDMDHENMFWYRQDPGLGLRLIYFSYDVKMKEKGDIPEGYSVSREKKERFSLILESASTNQTSMYLCASLAGGYYNEQYFGAGTRLSVL.

This clonotype was counted many times. The J gene is TRBJ2-7, the V gene TRBV19; TRBD2 aligns across 11 bases. Unmatched junction bases numbered 10, after V lost 2 bases and J lost 7 bases. This CDR3 region has 16 residues. Germline CDR1 is LNHDA and CDR2 is SQIVND (reference sequence). CDR3: CASSITGTSGGLEQYF. The CDR3 region has the DNA TGTGCCAGTAGTATAACCGGGACTAGCGGCGGCTTAGAGCAGTACTTC.

This clonotype was observed at least ten times. In nucleotides, the CDR3 is TGTGCCAGCAGCCAAGAAGGCGGGAGGGCGGAGACCCAGTACTTC. It encodes CASSQEGGRAETQYF. The rearrangement links TRBV4-2 to TRBJ2-5, with TRBD2 identical over 9 bases. The length of the CDR3 is 15 residues. The J segment lost 5 bases and the V segment lost 0 bases, leaving 4 bases of the junction unmatched. CDR1 and CDR2 (germline): LGHNA, YNFKEQ.

At least ten counts were recorded for this clonotype. The chain recombines TRBV4-1 with TRBJ2-1, with D hard to call. This CDR3 is built from 17 residues. V was shortened by 1 base and J by 1 base, with 14 bases between the two germline ends. Germline V gene lookup returns CDR1 MGHRA and CDR2 YSYEKL. The CDR3 here is CASSQGSVFGSYNEQFF. The CDR3 region has the DNA TGCGCCAGCAGCCAAGGGAGCGTGTTTGGGTCCTACAATGAGCAGTTCTTC.

In this sample, this clonotype turned up many times. The V call is TRBV19, the J call TRBJ2-7, with TRBD1 matching over 11 bases. The V and J ends lost 3 bases and 3 bases, in that order; junction bases with no gene match: 4. The CDR3 sequence is 15 residues long. Germline CDR1 reads LNHDA; CDR2 reads SQIVND (reference sequence). Written as DNA, the CDR3 is TGTGCCAGTAGTATGCTGGGACAGGGGGACTACGAGCAGTACTTC. It translates to CASSMLGQGDYEQYF.

This clonotype was counted many times. At one end, the junction sequence differs from germline, possibly due to a read error. The J gene is TRBJ1-4, the V gene TRBV28; 8 bases agree with TRBD1. CDR1 and CDR2 (germline): MDHEN, SYDVKM. CDR3 size: 12 residues. The chain's CDR3 is CASSTSGTGVVF. The CDR3 region has the DNA TGTGCCAGCAGTACATCCGGGACAGGCGTTGTATTT.

CDR3 in DNA: TGTGCCAGCAGTTTAATGGGTTACAATGAGCAGTTCTTC. Its translation is CASSLMGYNEQFF. This chain joins TRBV27 and TRBJ2-1; D ambiguous. This CDR3 has 13 amino acids. Per the germline V gene, CDR1 is MNHEY and CDR2 is SMNVEV (reference sequence). Trimming left V 2 bases short and J 4 bases short, with 6 bases between.

This clonotype was counted ten times or more. The genes are TRBV7-8 and TRBJ2-7; 7 bases are a match to TRBD2. V lost 1 base and J lost 0; bases outside the gene matches: 3. CDR3 size: 15 residues. Germline CDR1 SGHVS, CDR2 FQNEAQ. The CDR3 region has the DNA TGTGCCAGCAGCTTAGTGGCGGGAGCCTCCTACGAGCAGTACTTC. Translated, it gives CASSLVAGASYEQYF.

In this sample, this clonotype turned up many times. The chain couples TRBV28 to TRBJ2-3, with D perhaps TRBD2 (5 bases). The CDR3 is 19 amino acids. The V gene lost 3 bases and the J gene lost 2 bases, with 24 bases spanning the gap. Per germline, CDR1 MDHEN and CDR2 SYDVKM. CDR3 in amino acids: CASSLYWELERGFTDTQYF. The CDR3 DNA sequence: TGTGCCAGCAGTTTGTATTGGGAACTTGAACGGGGATTCACAGATACGCAGTATTTT.

This clonotype was counted many times. The chain joins TRBV3-1 to TRBJ2-4, with D tentatively TRBD2 (6 bases). CDR3 length equals 15 residues. Germline V gene sequence: CDR1 LGHDT, CDR2 YNNKEL (reference sequence). V was pared by 1 base and J by 2 bases, with 9 bases between. The CDR3 coding sequence is TGTGCCAGCAGCCAAGGAGGAGGGTCCAAAAACATTCAGTACTTC. This codes for CASSQGGGSKNIQYF.

This clonotype was recorded at least ten times. This sequence joins TRBV20-1 and TRBJ1-6, with 8 bases lining up with TRBD1. Per the germline V gene, CDR1 is DFQATT and CDR2 is SNEGSKA (reference sequence). CDR3 size: 14 residues. The CDR3 region is CSNLQGGYNSPLHF. The DNA for the CDR3 is TGCAGCAACCTACAGGGGGGATATAATTCACCCCTCCACTTT.

At least ten counts were recorded for this clonotype. The rearrangement links TRBV7-9 to TRBJ2-6, with D uncertain. V was pared by 0 bases and J by 1 base, with 7 bases between. Germline CDR1 reads SEHNR; CDR2 reads FQNEAQ (reference sequence). The length of the CDR3 is 16 residues. CDR3 sequence reads: CASSLALGSGANVLTF. The CDR3 nucleotides read TGTGCCAGCAGCTTAGCGCTAGGATCTGGGGCCAACGTCCTGACTTTC.

This clonotype was found many times. The chain employs TRBV5-1 and TRBJ1-1; the match to TRBD1 covers 8 bases. The CDR3 covers 14 residues. Looked up from germline, CDR1 is SGHRS and CDR2 is YFSETQ. V lost 2 bases, J lost 4 bases, and 4 bases stayed unmatched. CDR3 bases: TGCGCCAGCAGCTTATATACAGGGGGCACTGAAGCTTTCTTT. Amino acids: CASSLYTGGTEAFF.

The table lists this clonotype with many counts. This chain connects TRBV10-3 to TRBJ2-7, with 8 bases identical to TRBD2. The CDR3 totals 15 residues. The V segment lost 6 bases and the J segment 3 bases; nucleotides outside the gene matches: 10. Germline CDR1 ENHRY, CDR2 SYGVKD. The CDR3 loop is CAISGTSGEIYEQYF. The CDR3 DNA sequence: TGTGCCATCAGCGGAACTAGCGGAGAGATCTACGAGCAGTACTTC.

This clonotype was picked up many times. The chain recombines TRBV7-3 with TRBJ2-3; 10 bases are a match to TRBD2. In germline, CDR1 is SGHTA, CDR2 FQGTGA. The V and J ends lost 5 bases and 5 bases, in that order; junction bases with no gene match: 10. The CDR3 consists of 16 residues. Here the CDR3 DNA reads TGTGCCAGCAGCACCCAAGGGACTAGCGCGGGAGATACGCAGTATTTT. Amino acids: CASSTQGTSAGDTQYF.